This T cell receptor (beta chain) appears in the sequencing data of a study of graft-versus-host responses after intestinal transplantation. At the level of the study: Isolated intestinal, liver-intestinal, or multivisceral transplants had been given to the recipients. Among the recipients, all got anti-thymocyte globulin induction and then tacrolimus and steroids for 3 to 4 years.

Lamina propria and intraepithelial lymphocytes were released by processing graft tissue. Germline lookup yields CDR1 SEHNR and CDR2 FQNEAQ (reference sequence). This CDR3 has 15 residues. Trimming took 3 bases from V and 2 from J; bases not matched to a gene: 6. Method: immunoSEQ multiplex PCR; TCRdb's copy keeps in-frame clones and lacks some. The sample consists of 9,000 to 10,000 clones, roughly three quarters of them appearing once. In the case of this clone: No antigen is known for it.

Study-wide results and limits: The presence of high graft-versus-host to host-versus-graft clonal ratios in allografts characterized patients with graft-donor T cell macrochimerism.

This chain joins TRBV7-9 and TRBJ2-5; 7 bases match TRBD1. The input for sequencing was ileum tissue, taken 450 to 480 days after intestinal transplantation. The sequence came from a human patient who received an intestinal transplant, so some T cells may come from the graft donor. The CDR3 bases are TGTGCCAGCAGCTTCAGTCGGGGACAGCAAGAGACCCAGTACTTC. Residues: CASSFSRGQQETQYF.